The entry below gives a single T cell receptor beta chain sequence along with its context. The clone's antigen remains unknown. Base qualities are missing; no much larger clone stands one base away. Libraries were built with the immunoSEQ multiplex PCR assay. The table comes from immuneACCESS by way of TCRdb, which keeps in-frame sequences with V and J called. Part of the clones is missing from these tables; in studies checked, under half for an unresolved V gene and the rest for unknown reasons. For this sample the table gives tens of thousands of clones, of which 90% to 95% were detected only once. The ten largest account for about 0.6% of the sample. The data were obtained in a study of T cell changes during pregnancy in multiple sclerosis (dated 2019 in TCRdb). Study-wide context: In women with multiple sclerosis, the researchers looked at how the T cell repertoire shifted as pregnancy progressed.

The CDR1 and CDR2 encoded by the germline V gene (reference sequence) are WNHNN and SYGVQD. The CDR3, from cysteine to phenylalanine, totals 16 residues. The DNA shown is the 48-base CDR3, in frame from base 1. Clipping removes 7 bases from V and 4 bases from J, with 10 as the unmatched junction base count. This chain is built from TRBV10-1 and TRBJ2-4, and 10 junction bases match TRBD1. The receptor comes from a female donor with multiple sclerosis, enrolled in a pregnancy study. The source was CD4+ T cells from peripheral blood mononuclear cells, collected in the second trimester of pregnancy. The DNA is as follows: TGCGCCAGCAACTTTCGCCCGGGACAGGGGAAAAACATTCAGTACTTC. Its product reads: CASNFRPGQGKNIQYF.